The sequence of this T cell receptor (beta chain) was determined in a study of blood T cell repertoires in COVID-19 (dated by TCRdb to the early 2020s). Study-wide context: Samples from collaborators originated in the United States, Italy and Spain and spanned both the acute and convalescent phases of COVID-19. The prospective study material was composed of cDNA or gDNA derived from T cells, B-cell-depleted T cells, or PBMCs. A de-identified subject ID, COVID-19 status, age in years and sex were almost always included in the sample metadata. The repertoires were released in a freely available public database intended as a resource for research on the immune response to SARS-CoV-2. Where HLA class I and class II types were available, the types were taken from metadata supplied by the sample provider, not from assay-based typing. Deeply sampled blood TCRbeta repertoires from subjects exposed to, actively infected with, or recovered from COVID-19 were included in the dataset. The samples were drawn from the first 160 participants of the ongoing ImmuneRACE study and from 1,254 subjects provided by 6 global collaborators. Study-wide conclusions, independent of this receptor: The amount of clinical and demographic metadata varied by source and participant and was provided uncurated.

V is cut back by 7 bases and J by 5 bases, with 4 bases in the junction unmatched. CDR1 and CDR2, looked up from the germline V gene, are SGDLS and YYNGEE. Measured from the cysteine to the phenylalanine, the CDR3 is 13 residues long. The DNA shown is the 39-base CDR3, in frame from base 1. A note on this clone: Its target antigen remains unknown. No base-level quality is on record; no much larger clone is a single base apart.

TCRbeta CDR3 regions were amplified from genomic DNA using the immunoSEQ Assay, a bias-controlled multiplex PCR. The study's own analysis went as follows. Within the assay, amplification of reference gene primers was used to estimate how many nucleated cells each sample contained. Sequence reads were collapsed and filtered to measure the absolute abundance of every unique TCRbeta CDR3 rearrangement. For each sample, productive Simpson clonality was calculated by taking the square root of Simpson's diversity index across productive rearrangements. Imported from immuneACCESS, the table was reduced by TCRdb to in-frame sequences with V and J called. These copies leave out some clones; in studies compared against another copy, an unresolved V gene accounts for under half, and the cause of the remainder is not known. That table furnishes V, J and clone size, whereas the DNA furnished D and trimming. The sample table records roughly 440,000 clones; around 89% of these occur just once. Clones ranked in the top ten supply 10% to 15% of the sample.

One collaborating source in Seattle enrolled patients while the patients were actively infected and followed the patients over time throughout the course of disease. Collaborating institutions collected whole blood in K2EDTA tubes following their own protocols. For TCRbeta analysis, collaborators shipped samples in one of three forms: frozen whole blood, isolated PBMCs, or DNA extracted from either of those sample types. The source of this sequence is a woman aged 45-65 years with COVID-19, enrolled during active disease. The sample was peripheral blood. The chain uses TRBV9 and TRBJ2-2; 8 nucleotides in the junction match TRBD1. The sequenced DNA: TGTGCCAGCTCAGGGGGCCGGACCGGGGAGCTGTTTTTT. This translates into CASSGGRTGELFF.